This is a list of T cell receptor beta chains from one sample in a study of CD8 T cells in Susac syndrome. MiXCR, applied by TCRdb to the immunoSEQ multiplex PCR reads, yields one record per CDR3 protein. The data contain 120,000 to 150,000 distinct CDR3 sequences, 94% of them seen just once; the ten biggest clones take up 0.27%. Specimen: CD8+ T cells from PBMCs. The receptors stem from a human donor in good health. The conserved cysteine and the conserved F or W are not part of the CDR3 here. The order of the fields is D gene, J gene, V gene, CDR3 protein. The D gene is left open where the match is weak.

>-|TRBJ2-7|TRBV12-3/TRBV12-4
ASSLVTSPYEQY
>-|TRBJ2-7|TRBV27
ASSLLGDPYEQY
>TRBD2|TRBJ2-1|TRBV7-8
ASSSSSGRNEQF
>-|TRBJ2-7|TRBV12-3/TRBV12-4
ASSWVRQPTYEQY
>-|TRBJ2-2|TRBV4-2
ASTGTNTGELF
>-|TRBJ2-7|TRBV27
ASSRRANSYEQY
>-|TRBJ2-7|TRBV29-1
SVTTTGRRDEQY
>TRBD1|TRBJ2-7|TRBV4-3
ASSQDLQGQPRYEQY
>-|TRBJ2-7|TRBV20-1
SARVSPEQY
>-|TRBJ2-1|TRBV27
ASSLSGGDLNNEQF
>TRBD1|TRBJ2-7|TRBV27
ASNYLGQGYEQY
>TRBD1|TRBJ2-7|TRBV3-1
ASSPLTGGYEQY
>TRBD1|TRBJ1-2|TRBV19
ASGQGNYGYT
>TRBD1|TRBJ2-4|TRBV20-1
SARVWDRGILNIQY
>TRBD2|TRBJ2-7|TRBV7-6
ASSFIAGGHEQY
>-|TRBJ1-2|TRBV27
ASSWVYGGGYGYT
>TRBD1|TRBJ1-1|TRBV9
ASSVGQGLMNTEAF
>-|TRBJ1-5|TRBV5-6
ASSLAGGHQPQH